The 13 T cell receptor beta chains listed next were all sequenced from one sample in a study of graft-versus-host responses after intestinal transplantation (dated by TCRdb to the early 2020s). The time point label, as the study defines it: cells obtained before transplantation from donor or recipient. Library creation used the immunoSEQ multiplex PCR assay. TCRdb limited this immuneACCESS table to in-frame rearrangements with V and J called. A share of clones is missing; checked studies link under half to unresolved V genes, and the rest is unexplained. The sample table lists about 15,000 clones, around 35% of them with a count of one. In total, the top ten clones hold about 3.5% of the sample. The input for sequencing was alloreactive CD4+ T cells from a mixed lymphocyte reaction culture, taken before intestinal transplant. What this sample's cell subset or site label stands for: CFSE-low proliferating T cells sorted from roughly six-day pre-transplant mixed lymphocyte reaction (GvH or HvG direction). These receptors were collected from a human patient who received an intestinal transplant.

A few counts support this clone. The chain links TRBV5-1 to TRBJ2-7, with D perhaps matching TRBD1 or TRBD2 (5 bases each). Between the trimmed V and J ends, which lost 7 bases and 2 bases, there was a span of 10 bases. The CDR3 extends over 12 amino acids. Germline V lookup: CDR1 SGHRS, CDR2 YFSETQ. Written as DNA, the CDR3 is TGCGCCAGCGGGGACGCCGCCTACGAGCAGTACTTC. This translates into CASGDAAYEQYF.

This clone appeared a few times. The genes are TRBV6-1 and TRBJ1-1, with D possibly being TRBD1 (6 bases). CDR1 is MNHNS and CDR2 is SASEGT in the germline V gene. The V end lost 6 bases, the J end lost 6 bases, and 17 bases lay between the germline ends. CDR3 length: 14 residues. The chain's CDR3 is CASRLDRVGSEAFF. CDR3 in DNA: TGTGCCAGCAGATTGGACAGAGTGGGGTCTGAAGCTTTCTTT.

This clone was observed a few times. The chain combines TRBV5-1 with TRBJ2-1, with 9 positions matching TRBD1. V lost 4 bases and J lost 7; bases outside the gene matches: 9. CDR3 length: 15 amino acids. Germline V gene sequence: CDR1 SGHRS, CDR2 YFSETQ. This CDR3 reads CASSPPGQGLNEQFF. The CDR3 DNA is TGCGCCAGCAGCCCCCCGGGACAGGGTTTAAATGAGCAGTTCTTC.

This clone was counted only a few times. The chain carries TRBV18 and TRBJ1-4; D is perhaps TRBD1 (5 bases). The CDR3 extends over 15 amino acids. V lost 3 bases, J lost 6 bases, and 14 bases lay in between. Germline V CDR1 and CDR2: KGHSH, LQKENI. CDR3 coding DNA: TGTGCCAGCTCACCCGGCGGGACGAGGGATGAAAAACTGTTTTTT. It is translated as CASSPGGTRDEKLFF.

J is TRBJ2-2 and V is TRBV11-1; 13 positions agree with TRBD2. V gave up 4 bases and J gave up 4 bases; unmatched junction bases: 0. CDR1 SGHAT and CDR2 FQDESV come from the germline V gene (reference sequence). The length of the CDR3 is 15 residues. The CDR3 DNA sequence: TGTGCCAGCAGCTGGACTAGCGGGGGCACCGGGGAGCTGTTTTTT. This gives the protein CASSWTSGGTGELFF. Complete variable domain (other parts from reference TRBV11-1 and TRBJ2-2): EAEVAQSPRYKITEKSQAVAFWCDPISGHATLYWYRQILGQGPELLVQFQDESVVDDSQLPKDRFSAERLKGVDSTLKIQPAELGDSAMYLCASSWTSGGTGELFFGEGSRLTVL.

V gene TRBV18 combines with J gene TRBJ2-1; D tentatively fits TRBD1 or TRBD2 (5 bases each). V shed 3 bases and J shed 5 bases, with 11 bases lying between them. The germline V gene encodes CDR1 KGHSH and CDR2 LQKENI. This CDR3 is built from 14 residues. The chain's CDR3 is CASSPPRGDNEQFF. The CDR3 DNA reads TGTGCCAGCTCACCCCCGAGGGGCGACAATGAGCAGTTCTTC.

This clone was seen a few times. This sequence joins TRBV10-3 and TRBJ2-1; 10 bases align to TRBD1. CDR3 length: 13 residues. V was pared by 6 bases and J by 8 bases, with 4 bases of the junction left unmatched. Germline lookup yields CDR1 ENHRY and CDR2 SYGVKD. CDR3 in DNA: TGTGCCATCAGCGGGACAGGGGAGGATGAGCAGTTCTTC. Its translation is CAISGTGEDEQFF.

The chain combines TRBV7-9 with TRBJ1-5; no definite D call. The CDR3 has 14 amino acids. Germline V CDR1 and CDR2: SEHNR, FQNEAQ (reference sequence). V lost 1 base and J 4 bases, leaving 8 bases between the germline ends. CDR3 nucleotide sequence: TGTGCCAGCAGCTTAGGGCAGCAAAATCAGCCCCAGCATTTT. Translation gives CASSLGQQNQPQHF.

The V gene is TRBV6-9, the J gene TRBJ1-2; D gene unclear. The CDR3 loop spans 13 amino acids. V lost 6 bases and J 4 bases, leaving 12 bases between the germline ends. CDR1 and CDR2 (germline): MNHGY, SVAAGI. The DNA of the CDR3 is TGTGCCAGCAGCAGGACTGCAATCTATGGCTACACCTTC. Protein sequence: CASSRTAIYGYTF.

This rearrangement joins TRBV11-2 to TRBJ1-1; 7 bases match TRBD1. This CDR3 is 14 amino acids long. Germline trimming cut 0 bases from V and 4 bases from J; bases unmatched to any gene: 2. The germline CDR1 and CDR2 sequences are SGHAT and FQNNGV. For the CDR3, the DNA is TGTGCCAGCAGCTTAGACAGGGGGGCCACTGAAGCTTTCTTT. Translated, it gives CASSLDRGATEAFF.

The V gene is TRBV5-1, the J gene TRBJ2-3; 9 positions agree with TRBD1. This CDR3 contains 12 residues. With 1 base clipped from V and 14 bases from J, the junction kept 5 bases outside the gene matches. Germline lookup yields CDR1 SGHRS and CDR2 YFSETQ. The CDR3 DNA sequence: TGCGCCAGCAGCTTGCACGGGACAGGGTGGTATTTT. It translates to CASSLHGTGWYF. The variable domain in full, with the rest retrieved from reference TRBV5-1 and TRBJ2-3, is KAGVTQTPRYLIKTRGQQVTLSCSPISGHRSVSWYQQTPGQGLQFLFEYFSETQRNKGNFPGRFSGRQFSNSRSEMNVSTLELGDSALYLCASSLHGTGWYFGPGTRLTVL.

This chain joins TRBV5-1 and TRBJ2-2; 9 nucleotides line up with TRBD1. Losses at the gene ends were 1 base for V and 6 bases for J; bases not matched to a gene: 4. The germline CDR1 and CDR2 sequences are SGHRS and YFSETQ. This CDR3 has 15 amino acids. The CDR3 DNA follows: TGCGCCAGCAGCTTGCTGGGACAGGGAGCCGGGGAGCTGTTTTTT. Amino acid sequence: CASSLLGQGAGELFF.

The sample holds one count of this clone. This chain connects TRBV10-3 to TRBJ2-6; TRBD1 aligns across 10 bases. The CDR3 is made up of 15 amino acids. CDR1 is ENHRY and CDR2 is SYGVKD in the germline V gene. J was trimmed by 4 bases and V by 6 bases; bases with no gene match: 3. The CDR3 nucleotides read TGTGCCATCAGGGACAGGGGGTACGGGGCCAACGTCCTGACTTTC. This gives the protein CAIRDRGYGANVLTF.